This T cell receptor (beta chain) was sequenced during a study of Graves' ophthalmopathy and Graves' hyperthyroidism. At the level of the study: Peripheral blood was gathered at the point of initial diagnosis, before any treatment started.

Findings and limits, study-wide: Most thyroid-expanded clonotypes exceeding 0.001 frequency were also found in blood.

This clonotype was seen at least ten times. Its antigen is unknown. Amplification from RNA transcripts yielded the TCR beta CDR3 regions. HTBI primers were used in a first-round RT-PCR, which preceded a second-round multiplex PCR. Using its own MiXCR run on the multiplex PCR reads, TCRdb lists one record per CDR3 protein. There are over 200,000 distinct CDR3 sequences in the sample; 25% to 30% occur only once, and about 8.2% lies in the top ten. CDR3 size: 16 residues. CDR1 is MGHRA, CDR2 YSYEKL, per germline. J gave up 5 bases and V 4 bases, and 13 bases lay outside the gene matches. With a duration under 3 months, ophthalmopathy in the donors showed moderate-to-severe activity, CAS ≥3 and NOSPECS ≥4. The evidence that diagnosis relied on was clinical symptoms, serum thyroxine, TRAb, thyroid ultrasound and orbital computed tomography.

Sequenced: peripheral blood. The TCR originated in a man aged 45-60 years with Graves' ophthalmopathy. This sequence joins TRBV4-1 and TRBJ2-7, with TRBD1 identical over 8 bases. CDR3 in DNA: TGCGCCAGCAGCCGAGCCGGACAGGGTGGGATCGACGAGCAGTACTTC. Encoded protein: CASSRAGQGGIDEQYF.